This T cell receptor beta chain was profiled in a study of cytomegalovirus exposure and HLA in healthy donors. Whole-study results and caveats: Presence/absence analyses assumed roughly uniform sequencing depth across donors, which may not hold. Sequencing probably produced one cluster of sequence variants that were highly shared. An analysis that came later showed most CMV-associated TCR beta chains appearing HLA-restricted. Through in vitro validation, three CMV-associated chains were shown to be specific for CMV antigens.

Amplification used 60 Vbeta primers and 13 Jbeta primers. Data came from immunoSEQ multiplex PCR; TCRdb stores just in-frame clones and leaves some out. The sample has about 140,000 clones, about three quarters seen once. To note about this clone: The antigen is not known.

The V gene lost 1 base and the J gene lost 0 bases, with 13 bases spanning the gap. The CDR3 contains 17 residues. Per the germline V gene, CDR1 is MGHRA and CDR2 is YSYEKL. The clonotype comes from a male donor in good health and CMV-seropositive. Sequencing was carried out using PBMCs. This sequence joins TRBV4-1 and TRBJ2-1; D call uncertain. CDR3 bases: TGCGCCAGCAGCCAAGTTGAGCGACTCAGCTCCTACAATGAGCAGTTCTTC. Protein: CASSQVERLSSYNEQFF.